Detailed here is one T cell receptor (beta chain). Its antigen is as yet unknown. The data were obtained in a study of OX40 agonist ivuxolimab in advanced cancers. Whole-study results and caveats: In the 0.1 to 3.0 mg/kg range, CD4+ and CD8+ blood T cells had expanded clonally by week 6.

Assay: immunoSEQ multiplex PCR; the TCRdb copy retains only in-frame clones and omits some. The repertoire holds about 98,000 clones, with 70% to 90% as singletons. The V gene lost 1 base and the J gene lost 0 bases, with 9 bases spanning the gap. The CDR3 extends over 16 amino acids. Germline V gene lookup returns CDR1 SEHNR and CDR2 FQNEAQ (reference sequence). The receptor was isolated from an adult with an advanced solid tumor such as melanoma, head and neck, liver or kidney cancer. Sequences were derived from CD4+ or CD8+ T cells sorted from blood, sampled in a trial of the OX40 agonist ivuxolimab. The chain combines TRBV7-9 with TRBJ1-4; D is unresolved. The CDR3 spells CASSLVEPATNEKLFF. The CDR3 nucleotides are TGTGCCAGCAGCTTAGTGGAGCCCGCAACTAATGAAAAACTGTTTTTT. The full variable domain, rest sourced from reference TRBV7-9 and TRBJ1-4, is DTGVSQNPRHKITKRGQNVTFRCDPISEHNRLYWYRQTLGQGPEFLTYFQNEAQLEKSRLLSDRFSAERPKGSFSTLEIQRTEQGDSAMYLCASSLVEPATNEKLFFGSGTQLSVL.